The rows below give T cell receptor beta chains drawn from one sample of a study of T cells in Graves' hyperthyroidism and ophthalmopathy. TCRdb re-analysed the multiplex PCR reads in MiXCR, keeping a single row per CDR3 protein. The sample consists of fewer than 350,000 distinct CDR3 sequences, 12% to 15% of them appearing once. The source material was blood. These receptors were taken from a woman aged 40 to 50 with Graves' hyperthyroidism. CDR3s include the opening cysteine and the closing phenylalanine or tryptophan. Some rows have no size entry. The others give once, few or many, or a class for an expanded clone.

TRBJ2-2 TRBV18 . CASSPPLTGELFF
TRBJ2-1 TRBV2 many CASQERENNEQFF
TRBJ1-1 TRBV10-2 few CASSEEGRENTEAFF
TRBJ2-1 TRBV10-3 few CAISESTLTSGRTSYNEQFF
TRBJ1-1 TRBV10-2 . CASSTRPTQGTEAFF
TRBJ1-1 TRBV13 many CASSLRQRNTEAFF
TRBJ1-1 TRBV10-2 . CASSDPGGKTEAFF
TRBJ1-2 TRBV7-9 few CASSTDRDRGYTF
TRBJ2-7 TRBV10-3 . CAISESGTGTTYEQYF
TRBJ1-2 TRBV2 many CASSQFNYGYTF
TRBJ1-1 TRBV20-1 . CSASGQGNTEAFF
TRBJ1-6 TRBV28 many CASSFLPGQMNSPLHF
TRBJ1-6 TRBV3-1 . CASSQVPYYMGSPLHF
TRBJ2-1 TRBV9 few CASSTSGVYNEQFF
TRBJ2-3 TRBV5-4 . CASSLPGEASTDTQYF
TRBJ2-7 TRBV7-9 many CASSFGQSRSYEQYF
TRBJ1-2 TRBV20-1 few CSARDAGDWGGYTF
TRBJ2-1 TRBV2 once CASSDTLAGIREQFF
TRBJ2-1 TRBV6-2/TRBV6-3 many CASSPAGLANEQFF
TRBJ2-5 TRBV20-1 few CSALDGIETQYF
TRBJ2-3 TRBV5-1 few CASSLRQETDTQYF
TRBJ2-1 TRBV12-3/TRBV12-4 many CASSPVSGSGNSSYNEQFF
TRBJ2-2 TRBV6-2/TRBV6-3 few CASSKRNPGLVGSGELFF
TRBJ1-3 TRBV7-9 . CASAAGSGNTIYF
TRBJ2-7 TRBV12-3/TRBV12-4 many CASSRTSGRSYEQYF
TRBJ2-1 TRBV6-2/TRBV6-3 many CASSRTRSLAGREQFF
TRBJ2-7 TRBV6-2/TRBV6-3 many CASSAGLAHGPSSSYEQYF
TRBJ1-1 TRBV5-1 many CASSLDRGWGGNTEAFF